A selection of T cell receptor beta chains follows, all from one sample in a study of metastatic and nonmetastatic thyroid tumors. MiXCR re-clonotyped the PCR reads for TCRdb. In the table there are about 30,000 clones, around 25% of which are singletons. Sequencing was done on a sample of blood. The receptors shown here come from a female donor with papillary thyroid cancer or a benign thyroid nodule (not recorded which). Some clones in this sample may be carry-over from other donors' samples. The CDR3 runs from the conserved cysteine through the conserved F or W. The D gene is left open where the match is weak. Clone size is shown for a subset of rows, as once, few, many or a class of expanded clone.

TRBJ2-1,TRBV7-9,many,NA,TGTGCCAGCAGAAGTGAGTGGAATGAGCAGTTCTTC,CASRSEWNEQFF
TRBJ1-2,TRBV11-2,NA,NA,TGTGCCAGCAGCCCTCCTGGGTCATATGGGGGGGATGGCTACACCTTC,CASSPPGSYGGDGYTF
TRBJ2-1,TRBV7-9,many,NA,TGTGCCAGCAGCTCACACCCCGCGGATGAGCAGTTCTTC,CASSSHPADEQFF
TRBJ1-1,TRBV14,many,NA,TGTGCCAGCAGCCAAGTCCGGACTTCCACTGAAGCTTTCTTT,CASSQVRTSTEAFF
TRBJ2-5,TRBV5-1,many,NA,TGCGCCAGCAGCTTGGATCGGCCGACCCAGTACTTC,CASSLDRPTQYF
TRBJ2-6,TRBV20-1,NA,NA,TGCAGTGCTCCTAACGGTGAGGCCAACATCCTGACTTTC,CSAPNGEANILTF
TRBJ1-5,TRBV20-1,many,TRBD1,TGCAGTGCCCTACTGTCGGGACAGGGGAATAGTCAGCCCCAGCATTTT,CSALLSGQGNSQPQHF
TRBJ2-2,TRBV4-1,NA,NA,TGCGCCAGCAGCCATTACGGGGTCGCGGGCACCGGGGAGCTGTTTTTT,CASSHYGVAGTGELFF
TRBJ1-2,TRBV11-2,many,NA,TGTGCCAGCAGCTTACTAGGGGAGGGCTACACCTTC,CASSLLGEGYTF
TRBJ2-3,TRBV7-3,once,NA,TGTGCCAGCAGCGTCGGCAGACTGGGAGATACGCAGTATTTT,CASSVGRLGDTQYF
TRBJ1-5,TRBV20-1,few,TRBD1,TGCAGTGGTCCGGGACAGATTAGCAATCAGCCCCAGCATTTT,CSGPGQISNQPQHF